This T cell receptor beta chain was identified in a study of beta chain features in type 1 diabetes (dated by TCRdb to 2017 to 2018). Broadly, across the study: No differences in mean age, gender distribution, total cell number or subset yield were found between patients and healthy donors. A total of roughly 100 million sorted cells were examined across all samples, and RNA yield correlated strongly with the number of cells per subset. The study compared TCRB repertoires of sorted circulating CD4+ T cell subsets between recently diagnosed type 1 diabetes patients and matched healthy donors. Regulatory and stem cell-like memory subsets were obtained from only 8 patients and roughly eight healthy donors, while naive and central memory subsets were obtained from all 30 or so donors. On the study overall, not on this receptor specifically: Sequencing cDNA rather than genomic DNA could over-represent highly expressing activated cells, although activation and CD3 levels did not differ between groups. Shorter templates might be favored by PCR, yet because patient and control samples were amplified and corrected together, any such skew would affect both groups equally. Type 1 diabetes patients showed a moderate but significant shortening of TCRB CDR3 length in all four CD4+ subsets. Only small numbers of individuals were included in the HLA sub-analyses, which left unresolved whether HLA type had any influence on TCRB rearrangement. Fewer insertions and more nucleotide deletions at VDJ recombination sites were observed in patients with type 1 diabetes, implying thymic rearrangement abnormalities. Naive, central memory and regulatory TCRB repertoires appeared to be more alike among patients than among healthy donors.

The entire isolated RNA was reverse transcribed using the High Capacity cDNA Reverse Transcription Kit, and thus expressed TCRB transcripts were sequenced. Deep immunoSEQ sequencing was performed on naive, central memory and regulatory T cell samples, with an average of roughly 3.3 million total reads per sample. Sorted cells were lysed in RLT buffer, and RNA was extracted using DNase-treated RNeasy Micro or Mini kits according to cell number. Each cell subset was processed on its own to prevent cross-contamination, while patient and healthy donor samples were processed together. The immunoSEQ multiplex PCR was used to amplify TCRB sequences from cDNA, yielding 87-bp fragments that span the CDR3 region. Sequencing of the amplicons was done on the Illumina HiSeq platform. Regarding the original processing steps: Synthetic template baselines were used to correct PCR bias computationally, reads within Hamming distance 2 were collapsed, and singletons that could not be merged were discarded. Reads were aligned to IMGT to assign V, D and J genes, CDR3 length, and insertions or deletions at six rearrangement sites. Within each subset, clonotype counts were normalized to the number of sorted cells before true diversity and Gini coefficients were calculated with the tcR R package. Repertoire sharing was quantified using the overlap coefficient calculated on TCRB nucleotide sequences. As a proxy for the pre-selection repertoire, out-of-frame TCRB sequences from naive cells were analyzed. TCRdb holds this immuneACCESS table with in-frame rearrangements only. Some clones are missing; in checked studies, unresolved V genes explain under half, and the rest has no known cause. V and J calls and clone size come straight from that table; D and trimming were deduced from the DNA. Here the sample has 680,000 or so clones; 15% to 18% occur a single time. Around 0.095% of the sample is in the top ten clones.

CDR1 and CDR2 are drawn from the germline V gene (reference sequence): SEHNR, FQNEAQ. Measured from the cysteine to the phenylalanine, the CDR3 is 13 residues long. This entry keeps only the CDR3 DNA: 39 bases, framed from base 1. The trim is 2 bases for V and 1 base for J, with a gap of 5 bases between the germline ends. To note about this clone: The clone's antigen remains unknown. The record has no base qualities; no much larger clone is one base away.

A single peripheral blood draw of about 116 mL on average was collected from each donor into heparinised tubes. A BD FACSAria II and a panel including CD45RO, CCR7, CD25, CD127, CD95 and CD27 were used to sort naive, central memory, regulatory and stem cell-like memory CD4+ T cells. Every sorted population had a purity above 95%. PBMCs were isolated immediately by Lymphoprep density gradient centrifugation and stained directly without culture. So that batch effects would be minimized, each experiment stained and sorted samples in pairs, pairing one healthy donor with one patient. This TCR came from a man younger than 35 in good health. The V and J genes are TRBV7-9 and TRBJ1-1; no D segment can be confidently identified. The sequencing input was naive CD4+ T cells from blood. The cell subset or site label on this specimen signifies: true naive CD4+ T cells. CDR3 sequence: CASSLNQNTEAFF. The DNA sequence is TGTGCCAGCAGCTTAAATCAGAACACTGAAGCTTTCTTT.